This passage covers 17 T cell receptor beta chains from one sample sequenced in a study of T cell repertoires in cytomegalovirus infection. TCRdb re-derived calls from the reads in MiXCR, one entry per CDR3 protein. The sample gives around 250,000 distinct CDR3 sequences, about a sixth of which show up once; more than 45% is in the top ten. The sample consisted of CD8+ T cells from PBMCs. Receptors were obtained from a human donor in good health (CMV status not recorded). Some clones in this sample may be carry-over from other donors' samples.

This clonotype has just a few counts. The V and J genes are TRBV19 and TRBJ1-2; D unclear. Germline CDR1 and CDR2: LNHDA and SQIVND (reference sequence). Trimming cost V 7 bases and J 5 bases, with 14 bases left between them. CDR3 length: 13 residues. The CDR3 nucleotides read TGTGCCAGTAATGAAAACATCGCTTATGGCTACACCTTC. This encodes CASNENIAYGYTF.

This clonotype occurred many times. The junction departs from the called germline gene at one end, perhaps through a read error. The chain links TRBV28 to TRBJ2-1; 8 bases line up with TRBD1. The CDR3 totals 16 residues. The germline V gene has CDR1 MDHEN and CDR2 SYDVKM. The CDR3 region is CATSTDRGPSYNEQFF. The CDR3 DNA follows: TGTGCCACCAGTACTGACAGGGGACCTTCCTACAATGAGCAGTTCTTC.

The rearrangement links TRBV5-6 to TRBJ1-1; perhaps TRBD1 as D (6 bases). The CDR3 contains 15 residues. The germline gives CDR1 SGHDT, CDR2 YYEEEE. The V end lost 4 bases, the J end lost 10 bases, and 23 bases lay between the germline ends. CDR3 DNA: TGTGCCAGCAGCCAGGTGGGGGGGCGGAGGAATGCAGCTTTCTTT. This codes for CASSQVGGRRNAAFF.

The J gene is TRBJ1-4, the V gene TRBV7-6; TRBD1 aligns across 12 bases. Germline V gene lookup returns CDR1 SGHVS and CDR2 FNYEAQ. Trimming removed 5 bases from V and 8 bases from J; junction bases left unmatched: 15. The CDR3 loop spans 18 amino acids. CDR3 loop: CASSPGTGGAVWKEKLFF. The CDR3 region has the DNA TGTGCCAGCAGCCCCGGGACAGGGGGCGCGGTTTGGAAAGAAAAACTGTTTTTT.

Turning to this clonotype: Compared with germline, one end of the junction differs, possibly owing to a read error. The rearrangement links TRBV29-1 to TRBJ2-4, with 7 bases lining up with TRBD1. The length of the CDR3 is 17 residues. From germline, CDR1 is SQVTM and CDR2 ANQGSEA. The CDR3: CSVEGGDSGFGGNIQYF. The CDR3 DNA reads as TGCAGCGTGGAAGGTGGGGACAGTGGATTTGGGGGAAACATTCAGTACTTC.

The chain is built from TRBV20-1 and TRBJ2-7, with D uncertain. V was cut by 6 bases and J by 4 bases, with 16 bases left in between. Per the germline V gene, CDR1 is DFQATT and CDR2 is SNEGSKA (reference sequence). The CDR3 loop spans 13 amino acids. The CDR3 protein is CSAPPVDSYEQYF. In DNA form, the CDR3 reads TGCAGTGCCCCACCCGTCGACTCATACGAGCAGTACTTC.

V is TRBV7-6 and J is TRBJ2-2; D might be TRBD1 (7 bases). Germline CDR1 reads SGHVS; CDR2 reads FNYEAQ. V was clipped by 3 bases and J by 4 bases, with 21 bases between them. The CDR3 has 18 residues. The CDR3 spells CASSLGGSGTDRTGELFF. The CDR3, as DNA: TGTGCCAGCAGCTTGGGGGGATCCGGGACAGATCGCACCGGGGAGCTGTTTTTT.

This clonotype has at least ten counts. This chain joins TRBV20-1 and TRBJ2-7, with D tentatively TRBD1 (6 bases). This CDR3 has 15 residues. V lost 0 bases, J lost 0 bases, and 12 bases lay in between. Germline lookup yields CDR1 DFQATT and CDR2 SNEGSKA (reference sequence). CDR3 residues: CSARDRTDSSYEQYF. DNA of the CDR3: TGCAGTGCTAGAGATCGGACAGATAGCTCCTACGAGCAGTACTTC.

This clonotype showed up just a few times. This chain links TRBV27 with TRBJ2-3; 11 positions agree with TRBD2. The CDR3 totals 17 residues. J lost 1 base, V lost 6 bases, and 9 bases had no gene match. Germline CDR1 reads MNHEY; CDR2 reads SMNVEV (reference sequence). The DNA of the CDR3 is TGTGCCAGCAGCCTGACTAGCGGGGACCTTGGCACAGATACGCAGTATTTT. Protein product: CASSLTSGDLGTDTQYF.

In this sample, this clonotype turned up many times. The J gene is TRBJ2-7, the V gene TRBV25-1, with D possibly matching TRBD2 (6 bases). Germline CDR1 reads MGHDK; CDR2 reads SYGVNS. The CDR3 covers 13 residues. V gave up 5 bases and J gave up 3 bases, with 11 bases separating them. The CDR3 coding sequence is TGTGCCAGCAGTAGATCCGGGAGCTACGAGCAGTACTTC. This translates into CASSRSGSYEQYF.

This clonotype was counted ten times or more. V is TRBV7-9 and J is TRBJ2-7; no clear D. Germline V gives CDR1 SEHNR, CDR2 FQNEAQ (reference sequence). This CDR3 comprises 12 residues. Trimming cost V 4 bases and J 2 bases, with 6 bases left between them. For the CDR3, the DNA is TGTGCCAGCAGCTATCGACCCTACGAGCAGTACTTC. Residues: CASSYRPYEQYF.

This clonotype was counted at least ten times. The genes are TRBV15 and TRBJ1-1, with no clear D. There are 13 residues in the CDR3. V was shortened by 0 bases and J by 0 bases, with 2 bases between the two germline ends. CDR1 is LNHNV and CDR2 is YYDKDF in the germline V gene (reference sequence). CDR3 DNA: TGTGCCACCAGCAGAGAGTTGAACACTGAAGCTTTCTTT. This codes for CATSRELNTEAFF. The full variable domain, its missing parts supplied by reference TRBV15 and TRBJ1-1, is DAMVIQNPRYQVTQFGKPVTLSCSQTLNHNVMYWYQQKSSQAPKLLFHYYDKDFNNEADTPDNFQSRRPNTSFCFLDIRSPGLGDTAMYLCATSRELNTEAFFGQGTRLTVV.

This clonotype was found a few times. The J gene is TRBJ2-7, the V gene TRBV15, with 8 nucleotides matching TRBD1. J was trimmed by 6 bases and V by 8 bases; bases with no gene match: 9. The length of the CDR3 is 13 residues. Germline V gene data show CDR1 as LNHNV and CDR2 as YYDKDF (reference sequence). CDR3 amino acids: CATGHGTGAEQYF. The CDR3 DNA follows: TGTGCCACCGGGCATGGGACAGGAGCCGAGCAGTACTTC.

This clonotype was seen only once. The chain uses TRBV4-1 and TRBJ1-5, with 8 bases fitting TRBD1. The CDR3 has 18 residues. CDR1 is MGHRA and CDR2 is YSYEKL in the germline V gene. J lost 4 bases, V lost 1 base, and 12 bases had no gene match. CDR3 DNA: TGCGCCAGCAGCCAAGTCGGGACAGGACCTATCCTTAATCAGCCCCAGCATTTT. Protein: CASSQVGTGPILNQPQHF.

This clonotype was picked up many times. The chain links TRBV12-3 or TRBV12-4 to TRBJ2-2; TRBD1 might be the D (6 bases). The germline V and J ends were trimmed by 3 bases and 0 bases, with 8 bases remaining between them. The CDR3 runs to 15 residues. CDR3 amino acids: CASSFWTANTGELFF. CDR3 bases: TGTGCCAGCAGTTTTTGGACAGCGAACACCGGGGAGCTGTTTTTT.

The chain links TRBV28 to TRBJ2-6; tentative D call: TRBD1 (6 bases). This CDR3 comprises 17 residues. V shed 6 bases and J shed 1 base, with 16 bases lying between them. CDR1 MDHEN and CDR2 SYDVKM come from the germline V gene. CDR3 sequence: CASSLLDRISGANVLTF. The CDR3 bases are TGTGCCAGCAGCCTCCTCGACAGGATTTCTGGGGCCAACGTCCTGACTTTC.

Only a few counts were recorded for this clonotype. CDR3 sequence reads: CASSEGGFTSYEQYF. The CDR3 DNA reads TGTGCCAGCAGTGAGGGGGGGTTCACCTCCTACGAGCAGTACTTC. The rearrangement uses TRBV25-1 and TRBJ2-7; 7 bases are shared with TRBD2. Germline V gene lookup returns CDR1 MGHDK and CDR2 SYGVNS. Germline trimming cut 3 bases from V and 0 bases from J; bases unmatched to any gene: 5. This CDR3 has 15 residues.